Listed below are T cell receptor beta chains from one sample, sequenced in a study of blood T cell repertoires in COVID-19. Assay used: immunoSEQ multiplex PCR; TCRdb lists only in-frame clones, some missing. This sample has roughly 180,000 clones, with around 88% found just once. The sequenced sample was peripheral blood. The receptors here all came from a woman aged 25 to 45 with acute or convalescent COVID-19. Each CDR3 is given with its conserved first and last residue. D genes are given only for firm matches. Rows give clone size only sometimes, using once, few, many, or a class for an expanded clone.

TRBV2	TRBJ1-5	.	.	14	TGTGCCAGCATGGGTTCGGCGAGAGGTCAGCCCCAGCATTTT	CASMGSARGQPQHF
TRBV28	TRBJ1-1	.	.	14	TGTGCCAGCAGTTTTCAGGTCCGGAACACTGAAGCTTTCTTT	CASSFQVRNTEAFF
TRBV6-5	TRBJ2-7	.	.	13	TGTGCCAGCAGTTTAACAGGTCTACGAGAGCAGTACTTC	CASSLTGLREQYF
TRBV5-1	TRBJ2-5	.	TRBD2	14	TGCGCCAGCAGCTCGCGGGGGAGTGGGGAGACCCAGTACTTC	CASSSRGSGETQYF
TRBV5-5	TRBJ2-3	.	.	14	TGTGCCAGCAGCCTCCGACTATCATCGGATACGCAGTATTTT	CASSLRLSSDTQYF
TRBV27	TRBJ2-7	.	TRBD2	15	TGTGCCAGCAGTTTAGAAGCGGGAGTTGCCTACGAGCAGTACTTC	CASSLEAGVAYEQYF
TRBV18	TRBJ2-7	.	TRBD2	17	TGTGCCAGCTCACCACCGGGACTAGCGGGAGGATCCTACGAGCAGTACTTC	CASSPPGLAGGSYEQYF
TRBV28	TRBJ1-2	.	.	11	TGTGCCAGCAGTTTAGGGCGCGGCTACACCTTC	CASSLGRGYTF
TRBV6-5	TRBJ1-6	.	.	13	TGTGCCTGCGGGACGCAAAAAAATTCACCCCTCCACTTT	CACGTQKNSPLHF
TRBV11-1	TRBJ2-7	.	TRBD1	13	TGTGCCAGCAGCTCTACAGGGGGCGGTGAGCAGTACTTC	CASSSTGGGEQYF
TRBV5-8	TRBJ2-6	.	.	16	TGTGCCAGCAGCCCCCACAGGGCAACTGGGGCCAACGTCCTGACTTTC	CASSPHRATGANVLTF
TRBV28	TRBJ1-5	.	.	13	TGTGCCAGCATGCTCTACGGCAATCAGCCCCAGCATTTT	CASMLYGNQPQHF
TRBV3-1/TRBV3-2	TRBJ2-1	.	TRBD2	12	TGTGCCAGCAGCCCCCTAGCGGGAGGGAAGTTCTTC	CASSPLAGGKFF
TRBV5-4	TRBJ1-2	.	.	12	TGTGCCAGCACCCGTGCCGAGGGTCCCTACACCTTC	CASTRAEGPYTF
TRBV28	TRBJ2-1	.	TRBD2	13	TGTGCCAGCAGTTTATATGGGACTAGTGAGCAGTTCTTC	CASSLYGTSEQFF
TRBV6-5	TRBJ2-1	.	TRBD2	15	TGTGCCAGCAGTCGTAGCGGGAGCTCCTACAATGAGCAGTTCTTC	CASSRSGSSYNEQFF
TRBV16	TRBJ2-1	.	.	17	TGTGCCAGCAGCCAATGGCGGGACGGGAGCTCCTACAATGAGCAGTTCTTC	CASSQWRDGSSYNEQFF
TRBV24-1	TRBJ1-5	.	TRBD1	13	TGTGCCACGGGACAGGGCGGAAGTCAGCCCCAGCATTTT	CATGQGGSQPQHF
TRBV5-1	TRBJ2-3	.	TRBD2	14	TGCGCCAGCAGCTTCGCGGGAGCCGGAGATACGCAGTATTTT	CASSFAGAGDTQYF
TRBV7-8	TRBJ2-7	.	TRBD2	15	TGTGCCAGCAGCTTCCTCCCGGGACTAGGCTACGAGCAGTACTTC	CASSFLPGLGYEQYF
TRBV11-3	TRBJ2-3	few	.	15	TGTGCCAGCAGCTGGGACACCTACAGCACAGATACGCAGTATTTT	CASSWDTYSTDTQYF
TRBV30	TRBJ2-7	.	.	13	TGTGCCTGGAGACGTGCGGTCTCCTACGAGCAGTACTTC	CAWRRAVSYEQYF
TRBV5-4	TRBJ2-5	.	.	15	TGTGCCAGCAGCCGGAAGCAGGGTGGTGGAGAGACCCAGTACTTC	CASSRKQGGGETQYF
TRBV24-1	TRBJ1-5	.	.	13	TGTGCCACCCGCGGGAACCCCAATCAGCCCCAGCATTTT	CATRGNPNQPQHF
TRBV5-1	TRBJ1-2	.	.	11	TGCGCCAGCAGGGTCTTAGATGGCTACACCTTC	CASRVLDGYTF
TRBV5-5	TRBJ1-4	.	.	12	TGTGCCAGCAGCCTGGGGGGCGGAAAACTGTTTTTT	CASSLGGGKLFF
TRBV24-1	TRBJ2-1	.	.	12	TGTGCCACCAGTGATCAGACTGATGAGCAGTTCTTC	CATSDQTDEQFF
TRBV5-1	TRBJ2-2	.	.	15	TGCGCCAGCAGACCGGTGGGAGGAAACACCGGGGAGCTGTTTTTT	CASRPVGGNTGELFF
TRBV21-1	TRBJ2-2	.	.	17	TGTGCCAGCAGCAAACTGGAGAGCGGGAGAGGTACCGGGGAGCTGTTTTTT	CASSKLESGRGTGELFF
TRBV3-1/TRBV3-2	TRBJ2-1	once	.	12	TGTGCCAGCAGCCAAGAGGGTGGGAGTACGTTCTTC	CASSQEGGSTFF
TRBV9	TRBJ1-3	once	.	15	TGTGCCAGCAGCGTAGCTCCGGTCTCTGGAAACACCATATATTTT	CASSVAPVSGNTIYF
TRBV6-2/TRBV6-3	TRBJ2-1	.	TRBD1	15	TGTGCCAGCAGTACGACAGGGATCACTTACAATGAGCAGTTCTTC	CASSTTGITYNEQFF
TRBV18	TRBJ1-1	.	TRBD1	13	TGTGCCAGCTCACCCCGGGACAGGGGACGGGCTTTCTTT	CASSPRDRGRAFF
TRBV30	TRBJ2-3	.	TRBD2	14	TGTGCCTGGAGACTAGCGGGGGACACAGATACGCAGTATTTT	CAWRLAGDTDTQYF
TRBV5-4	TRBJ2-1	.	TRBD1	16	TGTGCCAGCAGCTTTTACAGGGGGCCTTCTTACAATGAGCAGTTCTTC	CASSFYRGPSYNEQFF
TRBV30	TRBJ2-7	.	TRBD1	14	TGTGCCTCAAGCCCACCGGGACAGTCATACGAGCAGTACTTC	CASSPPGQSYEQYF
TRBV19	TRBJ1-5	.	.	16	TGTGCCAGTAGTATAGTTGCGGGGGCTCCAGGGCAGCCCCAGCATTTT	CASSIVAGAPGQPQHF
TRBV5-1	TRBJ1-1	.	.	17	TGCGCCAGCAGCTTGGAAGGGTCTGGGGCAGGTGGGACTGAAGCTTTCTTT	CASSLEGSGAGGTEAFF
TRBV27	TRBJ1-2	.	.	15	TGTGCCAGCAGTCCCACCGGGACACCGAACTATGGCTACACCTTC	CASSPTGTPNYGYTF
TRBV9	TRBJ1-3	.	.	14	TGTGCCAGCACCCTGGGGAGCTCTGGAAACACCATATATTTT	CASTLGSSGNTIYF
TRBV4-1	TRBJ1-2	.	.	13	TGCGCCAGCAGTATGACAGTTAACTATGGCTACACCTTC	CASSMTVNYGYTF
TRBV7-2	TRBJ2-3	.	TRBD2	16	TGTGCCAGCAGCTTAGGTATGGGAGGGCGCACAGATACGCAGTATTTT	CASSLGMGGRTDTQYF
TRBV29-1	TRBJ2-7	few	.	16	TGCAGCGTTGAAGATCGCCTCGGACAACTTATCTACGAGCAGTACTTC	CSVEDRLGQLIYEQYF
TRBV28	TRBJ1-4	.	.	13	TGTGCCAGCAGTCTCGCAACTAATGAAAAACTGTTTTTT	CASSLATNEKLFF
TRBV10-3	TRBJ2-3	.	.	14	TGTGCCATCAGCGCCGGGACTAGCACAGATACGCAGTATTTT	CAISAGTSTDTQYF
TRBV5-1	TRBJ2-7	.	.	14	TGCGCCAGCAGCTTGACAGGGACGGGTTCCGAGCAGTACTTC	CASSLTGTGSEQYF